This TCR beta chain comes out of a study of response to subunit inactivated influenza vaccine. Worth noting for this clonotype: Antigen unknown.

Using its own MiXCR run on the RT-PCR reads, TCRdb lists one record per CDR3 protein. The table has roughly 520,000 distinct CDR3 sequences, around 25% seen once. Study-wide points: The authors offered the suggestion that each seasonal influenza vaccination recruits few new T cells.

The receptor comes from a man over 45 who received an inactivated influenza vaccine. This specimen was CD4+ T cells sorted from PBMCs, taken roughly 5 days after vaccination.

CDR3 loop: CASSWVSNEQFF. CDR3 DNA sequence: TGTGCCAGCAGTTGGGTGTCCAATGAGCAGTTCTTC. The chain has TRBV2 and TRBJ2-1; D gene uncertain. This CDR3 comprises 12 residues. V was shortened by 5 bases and J by 6 bases, with 8 bases between the two germline ends. CDR1 and CDR2 (germline): SNHLY, FYNNEI.